This T cell receptor (beta chain) was found in a study of T cell changes during pregnancy in multiple sclerosis. There are 11 residues in the CDR3. Trimming removed 8 bases from V and 1 base from J, with 5 bases in between. The germline V gene encodes CDR1 MDHEN and CDR2 SYDVKM. Profiled with immunoSEQ multiplex PCR; TCRdb holds only in-frame clones, not every one. In the table there are approximately 90,000 clones, around 94% of which are singletons. The sequenced sample was peripheral blood, obtained in the third trimester of pregnancy. The source is a female donor with multiple sclerosis, enrolled in a pregnancy study. The V and J genes are TRBV28 and TRBJ1-1; D gene uncertain. CDR3 protein: CASGRNTEAFF. The CDR3 coding sequence is TGTGCCAGCGGCAGGAACACTGAAGCTTTCTTT.